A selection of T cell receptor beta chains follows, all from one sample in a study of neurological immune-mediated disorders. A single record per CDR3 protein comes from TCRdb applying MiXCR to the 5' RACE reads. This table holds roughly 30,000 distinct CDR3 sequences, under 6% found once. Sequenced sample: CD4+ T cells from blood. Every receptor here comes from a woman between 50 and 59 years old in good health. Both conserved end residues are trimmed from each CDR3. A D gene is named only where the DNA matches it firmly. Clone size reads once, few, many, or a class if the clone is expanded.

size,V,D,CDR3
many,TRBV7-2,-,ASSLSQNTEAF
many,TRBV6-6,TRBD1,ASTGVGANVLT
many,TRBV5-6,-,ASSTINNEQF
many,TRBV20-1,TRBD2,SASAGGYEQY
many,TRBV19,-,ASSILFTNNEQF
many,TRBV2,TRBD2,ASSWTSGNVETQY
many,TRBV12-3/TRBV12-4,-,ASSPAEGSHEQY
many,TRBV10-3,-,AISETRDTDTQY
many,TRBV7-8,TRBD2,ASRGSGRVTGELF
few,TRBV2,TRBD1,ASRDRGSYEQY
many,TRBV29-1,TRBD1,SVKRGHTEAF
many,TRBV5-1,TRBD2,ASSLGLAGSSFGAGEQF
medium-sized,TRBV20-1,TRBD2,SAPGTSGQETQY